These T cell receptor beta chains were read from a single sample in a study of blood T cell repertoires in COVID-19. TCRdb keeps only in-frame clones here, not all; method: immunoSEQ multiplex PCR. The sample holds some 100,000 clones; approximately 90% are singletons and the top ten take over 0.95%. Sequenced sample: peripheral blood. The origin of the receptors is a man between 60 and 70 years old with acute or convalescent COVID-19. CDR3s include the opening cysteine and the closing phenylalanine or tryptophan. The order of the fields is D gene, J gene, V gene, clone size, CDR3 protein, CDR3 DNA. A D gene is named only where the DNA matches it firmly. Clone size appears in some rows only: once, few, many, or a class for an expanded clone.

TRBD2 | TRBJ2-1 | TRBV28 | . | CASSFFHLSSGEQFF | TGTGCCAGCAGTTTTTTTCATTTGTCTAGCGGTGAGCAGTTCTTC
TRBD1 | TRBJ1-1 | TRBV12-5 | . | CASGLQGASTEAFF | TGTGCTAGTGGTTTGCAGGGGGCGAGCACTGAAGCTTTCTTT
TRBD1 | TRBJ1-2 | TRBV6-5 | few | CASSSGQGSLDGYTF | TGTGCCAGCAGCTCGGGACAGGGGAGCCTCGATGGCTACACCTTC
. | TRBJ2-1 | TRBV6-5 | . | CASSYSSATSGTEQFF | TGTGCCAGCAGTTACTCTTCGGCCACGTCCGGGACAGAGCAGTTCTTC
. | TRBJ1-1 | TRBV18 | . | CASSPLAGNTEAFF | TGTGCCAGCTCACCACTTGCAGGGAACACTGAAGCTTTCTTT
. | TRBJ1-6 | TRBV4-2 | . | CASSQALGVNSPLHF | TGTGCCAGCAGCCAGGCTCTAGGGGTTAATTCACCCCTCCACTTT
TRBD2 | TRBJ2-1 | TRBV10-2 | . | CASGRAGGVNEQFF | TGCGCCAGCGGACGAGCGGGAGGGGTCAATGAGCAGTTCTTC
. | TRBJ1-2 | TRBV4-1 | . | CASSLNPLTGDYGYTF | TGCGCCAGCAGCCTCAATCCCTTAACAGGAGACTATGGCTACACCTTC
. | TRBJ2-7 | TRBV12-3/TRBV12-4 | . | CASRTTATYEQYF | TGTGCCAGCAGAACGACAGCGACCTACGAGCAGTACTTC
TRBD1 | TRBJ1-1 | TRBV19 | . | CASSRGGQANTEAFF | TGTGCCAGTAGTAGGGGAGGACAGGCGAACACTGAAGCTTTCTTT
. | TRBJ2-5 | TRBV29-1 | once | CSVPGQTEETQYF | TGCAGCGTTCCAGGACAGACTGAAGAGACCCAGTACTTC
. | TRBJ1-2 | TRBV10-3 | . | CAISESPGQPKNGYTF | TGTGCCATCAGTGAGTCGCCAGGACAGCCGAAGAATGGCTACACCTTC
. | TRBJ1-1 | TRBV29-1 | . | CSGQQSSSTEAFF | TGCAGCGGACAACAGTCCAGTAGCACTGAAGCTTTCTTT
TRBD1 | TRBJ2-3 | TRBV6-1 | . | CASSEARRVTGGVFTDTQYF | TGTGCCAGCAGTGAAGCTAGGCGGGTGACAGGGGGCGTCTTCACAGATACGCAGTATTTT
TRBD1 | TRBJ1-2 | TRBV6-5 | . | CASSPMPGQSYGYTF | TGTGCCAGCAGTCCCATGCCGGGACAGTCTTATGGCTACACCTTC
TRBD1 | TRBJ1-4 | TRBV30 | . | CAWSYTGQGGLFF | TGTGCCTGGAGCTACACGGGACAGGGTGGACTGTTTTTT
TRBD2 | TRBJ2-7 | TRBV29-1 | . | CSVVTSGRTYEQYF | TGCAGCGTCGTGACTAGCGGGAGGACCTACGAGCAGTACTTC
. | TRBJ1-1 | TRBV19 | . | CASRNTANTEAFF | TGTGCCAGTAGGAATACAGCAAACACTGAAGCTTTCTTT
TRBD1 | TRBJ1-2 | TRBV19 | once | CASSVTGTGSLSGGYTF | TGTGCCAGTAGTGTGACCGGGACAGGGTCTCTAAGTGGTGGCTACACCTTC
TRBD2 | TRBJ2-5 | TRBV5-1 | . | CASRPRLAGSQETQYF | TGCGCCAGCCGACCGCGACTAGCGGGTAGCCAAGAGACCCAGTACTTC
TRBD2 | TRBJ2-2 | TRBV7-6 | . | CASSPTSGSGGELFF | TGTGCCAGCAGCCCAACTAGCGGGAGTGGCGGGGAGCTGTTTTTT
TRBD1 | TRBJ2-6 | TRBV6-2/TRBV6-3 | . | CASSKTGGSGANVLTF | TGTGCCAGCAGTAAAACAGGGGGCTCTGGGGCCAACGTCCTGACTTTC
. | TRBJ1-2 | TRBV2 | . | CASSGRYYGYTF | TGTGCCAGCAGTGGCCGGTACTATGGCTACACCTTC
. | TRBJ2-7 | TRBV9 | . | CASSTPRGSGSYEQYF | TGTGCCAGCAGCACTCCCCGTGGTAGCGGTTCCTACGAGCAGTACTTC
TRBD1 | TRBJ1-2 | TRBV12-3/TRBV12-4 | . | CASRHRGEGYTF | TGTGCCAGCCGACACAGGGGCGAAGGCTACACCTTC